This is a list of T cell receptor beta chains from one sample in a study of beta chain features in type 1 diabetes. Sequencing used immunoSEQ multiplex PCR; TCRdb keeps in-frame clones, though not all of them. The sample holds 45,000 to 60,000 clones, around 40% seen once. The specimen sequenced was stem cell memory CD4+ T cells from blood. The receptors were gathered from a man in his thirties or forties with type 1 diabetes. Each CDR3 is given with its conserved first and last residue. The order of the fields is clone size, D gene, V gene, J gene, CDR3 protein, CDR3 DNA. A D gene is named only where the DNA matches it firmly. For some rows the clone size is stated as once, few or many, or as a class when expanded; others skip it.

>.|TRBD2|TRBV28|TRBJ2-1
CASSFGLAGGPYNEQFF
TGTGCCAGCAGTTTTGGGTTGGCGGGAGGGCCCTACAATGAGCAGTTCTTC
>.|.|TRBV11-3|TRBJ2-1
CASSLVGWRGEQFF
TGTGCCAGCAGCTTAGTCGGTTGGCGCGGTGAGCAGTTCTTC
>.|TRBD1|TRBV30|TRBJ1-1
CAWSRQGLKAFF
TGTGCCTGGAGCCGACAGGGATTGAAAGCTTTCTTT
>.|TRBD1|TRBV7-9|TRBJ1-2
CASSLAPGQGPYGYTF
TGTGCCAGCAGCTTAGCCCCGGGACAGGGTCCCTATGGCTACACCTTC
>few|TRBD2|TRBV4-3|TRBJ2-2
CASSQDPSWTSWAGELFF
TGCGCCAGCAGCCAAGATCCCTCCTGGACTAGCTGGGCCGGGGAGCTGTTTTTT
>once|.|TRBV18|TRBJ2-7
CASSPNFSYEQYF
TGTGCCAGCTCACCAAACTTCTCCTACGAGCAGTACTTC
>.|TRBD1|TRBV25-1|TRBJ2-1
CASSDFDRGGRNEQFF
TGTGCCAGCAGTGATTTCGACAGGGGTGGTAGGAATGAGCAGTTCTTC
>.|TRBD1|TRBV28|TRBJ2-3
CASSNTGTGGTDTQYF
TGTGCCAGCAGTAATACCGGGACAGGGGGCACAGATACGCAGTATTTT
>.|.|TRBV18|TRBJ2-1
CASSPPQFYNEQFF
TGTGCCAGCTCACCTCCGCAGTTCTACAATGAGCAGTTCTTC
>few|.|TRBV6-1|TRBJ1-1
CASNRIADTEAFF
TGTGCCAGCAATAGGATAGCTGACACTGAAGCTTTCTTT
>.|.|TRBV11-2|TRBJ1-3
CASSLDSLSGNTIYF
TGTGCCAGCAGCCTTGACAGTCTCTCTGGAAACACCATATATTTT
>.|TRBD1|TRBV18|TRBJ2-7
CASSPTGTGNHEQYF
TGTGCCAGCTCACCGACCGGGACAGGGAACCACGAGCAGTACTTC
>few|TRBD2|TRBV7-9|TRBJ2-7
CASSLIGLADQYEQYF
TGTGCCAGCAGCTTAATCGGGCTAGCGGACCAATACGAGCAGTACTTC
>.|TRBD1|TRBV29-1|TRBJ1-2
CSVAGTAVTPLF
TGCAGCGTCGCCGGGACAGCTGTAACCCCTCTCTTC
>.|TRBD2|TRBV9|TRBJ2-3
CASSAGGLTDTQYF
TGTGCCAGCAGCGCGGGAGGACTCACAGATACGCAGTATTTT